The clone carrying this T cell receptor beta chain was seen only a few times. This entry comes from a study of shared clonotypes between healthy human individuals. Assay used: immunoSEQ multiplex PCR; TCRdb lists only in-frame clones, some missing. The sample carries about 1 million clones, under 80% recorded once. The V gene lost 4 bases and the J gene lost 5 bases, with 15 bases spanning the gap. The germline V gene encodes CDR1 SGHRS and CDR2 YFSETQ. This CDR3 has 14 amino acids. The chain employs TRBV5-1 and TRBJ1-1, with D tentatively TRBD1 (6 bases). This receptor was taken from a man aged 18 to 30 in good health. Material for sequencing was memory CD4+ T cells sorted from blood. Indicated subset: CD45RA-negative fraction. The CDR3 protein is CASSRDGGATEAFF. In DNA, the CDR3 is TGCGCCAGCAGCCGAGATGGGGGCGCGACTGAAGCTTTCTTT.